The 17 T cell receptor beta chains below were found in one sample sequenced in a study of control samples from healthy donors and cancer patients. Only in-frame clones appear in the TCRdb table, and some are missing; sequencing was by immunoSEQ multiplex PCR. Among approximately 87,000 clones listed, roughly 93% were seen once. Input material: PBMCs. These receptors all come from a woman in her 40s with lung cancer.

In nucleotides, the CDR3 is TGTGCCAGCAGTAGGGACAGGGGGGGGTACAATGAGCAGTTCTTC. Translation: CASSRDRGGYNEQFF. The chain couples TRBV2 to TRBJ2-1, with 11 bases fitting TRBD1. V was clipped by 5 bases and J by 4 bases; unmatched bases: 4. The germline gives CDR1 SNHLY, CDR2 FYNNEI. The CDR3 is 15 amino acids. The whole variable domain, filled in from reference TRBV2 and TRBJ2-1, reads EPEVTQTPSHQVTQMGQEVILRCVPISNHLYFYWYRQILGQKVEFLVSFYNNEISEKSEIFDDQFSVERPDGSNFTLKIRSTKLEDSAMYFCASSRDRGGYNEQFFGPGTRLTVL.

The rearrangement joins TRBV4-1 to TRBJ2-1, with a tentative D call TRBD2 (6 bases). In germline, CDR1 is MGHRA, CDR2 YSYEKL. This CDR3 spans 16 amino acids. The V end lost 4 bases, the J end lost 1 base, and 14 bases lay between the germline ends. CDR3 DNA sequence: TGCGCCAGCAGCCCGTGGACTAAAGAGTCCTACAATGAGCAGTTCTTC. The encoded protein is CASSPWTKESYNEQFF.

V usage is TRBV27 and J usage is TRBJ1-2; weak D call: TRBD1 (6 bases). V lost 2 bases, J lost 2 bases, and 18 bases lay in between. CDR1 MNHEY and CDR2 SMNVEV come from the germline V gene (reference sequence). This CDR3 contains 17 residues. The CDR3 loop reads CASSLNPGQGINYGYTF. The CDR3 DNA reads TGTGCCAGCAGTTTAAATCCAGGTCAGGGGATCAACTATGGCTACACCTTC.

The chain combines TRBV5-1 with TRBJ1-6; 8 bases fit TRBD1. Losses at the gene ends were 3 bases for V and 9 bases for J; bases not matched to a gene: 8. The CDR3 sequence is 15 residues long. From germline, CDR1 is SGHRS and CDR2 YFSETQ. The CDR3 loop is CASSSTGQGVSPLHF. The CDR3 coding sequence is TGCGCCAGCAGCTCGACCGGACAGGGTGTTTCACCCCTCCACTTT.

The gene calls are TRBV4-1 and TRBJ2-5; D possibly matches TRBD1 or TRBD2 (5 bases each). The CDR3 is 16 residues long. The germline CDR1 and CDR2 sequences are MGHRA and YSYEKL. The ends were cut back, 0 bases at V and 0 bases at J, with 11 bases in the middle. The CDR3 sequence: CASSQERDPYQETQYF. CDR3 DNA: TGCGCCAGCAGCCAAGAAAGGGACCCGTACCAAGAGACCCAGTACTTC.

This rearrangement joins TRBV20-1 to TRBJ2-1; D is perhaps TRBD2 (5 bases). CDR1 and CDR2 from the germline V gene are DFQATT and SNEGSKA (reference sequence). The V gene lost 3 bases and the J gene lost 8 bases, with 17 bases spanning the gap. This CDR3 is 14 amino acids long. The CDR3 DNA sequence: TGCAGTGCTAGTGCTCCGGGGATTGGGGATGAGCAGTTCTTC. The encoded protein is CSASAPGIGDEQFF.

The V call is TRBV7-8, the J call TRBJ1-5; weak D call: TRBD1 (5 bases). Germline CDR1 and CDR2: SGHVS and FQNEAQ. The germline V and J ends were trimmed by 1 base and 2 bases, with 15 bases remaining between them. This CDR3 spans 17 amino acids. The chain's CDR3 is CASSLGGRGSGNQPQHF. The CDR3 DNA follows: TGTGCCAGCAGCTTAGGTGGACGGGGGAGCGGCAATCAGCCCCAGCATTTT.

The V and J genes are TRBV7-9 and TRBJ1-1, with D hard to call. This CDR3 is 14 amino acids long. Germline V gives CDR1 SEHNR, CDR2 FQNEAQ (reference sequence). V dropped 1 base and J dropped 1 base, with 7 bases sitting between them. The CDR3 loop reads CASSLVVQNTEAFF. CDR3 nucleotide sequence: TGTGCCAGCAGCTTAGTGGTCCAGAACACTGAAGCTTTCTTT.

The chain links TRBV13 to TRBJ2-7; 7 nucleotides agree with TRBD1. This CDR3 comprises 16 residues. Unmatched junction bases numbered 13, after V lost 4 bases and J lost 4 bases. CDR1 and CDR2 from the germline V gene are PRHDT and FYEKMQ (reference sequence). CDR3: CASSSSRRGKVYEQYF. The CDR3 DNA sequence: TGTGCCAGCAGCTCCAGTCGCAGGGGGAAGGTGTACGAGCAGTACTTC. Full variable domain (missing parts from reference TRBV13 and TRBJ2-7): AAGVIQSPRHLIKEKRETATLKCYPIPRHDTVYWYQQGPGQDPQFLISFYEKMQSDKGSIPDRFSAQQFSDYHSELNMSSLELGDSALYFCASSSSRRGKVYEQYFGPGTRLTVT.

The chain is built from TRBV6-5 and TRBJ2-3; D gene uncertain. CDR3 length equals 11 residues. The germline CDR1 and CDR2 sequences are MNHEY and SVGAGI. V lost 5 bases and J 3 bases, leaving 3 bases between the germline ends. The CDR3 DNA is TGTGCCAGCAGTAGAACAGATACGCAGTATTTT. Its protein product is CASSRTDTQYF.

The genes are TRBV29-1 and TRBJ1-3; unclear D gene. Deletions cut 6 bases from V and 0 bases from J, with 9 bases between. The CDR3 extends over 13 amino acids. Per germline, CDR1 SQVTM and CDR2 ANQGSEA. The CDR3 coding sequence is TGCAGCGTAGTCTGGAGCTCTGGAAACACCATATATTTT. This gives the protein CSVVWSSGNTIYF.

The rearrangement links TRBV13 to TRBJ1-2, with a tentative D call TRBD1 (6 bases). The V gene lost 0 bases and the J gene lost 0 bases, with 11 bases spanning the gap. This CDR3 has 16 residues. The germline gives CDR1 PRHDT, CDR2 FYEKMQ (reference sequence). The DNA for the CDR3 is TGTGCCAGCAGCTTAGGTGAACAGGGATCTAACTATGGCTACACCTTC. This gives the protein CASSLGEQGSNYGYTF. Using reference TRBV13 and TRBJ1-2 for the parts outside the CDR3, the full variable domain is AAGVIQSPRHLIKEKRETATLKCYPIPRHDTVYWYQQGPGQDPQFLISFYEKMQSDKGSIPDRFSAQQFSDYHSELNMSSLELGDSALYFCASSLGEQGSNYGYTFGSGTRLTVV.

This sequence joins TRBV11-2 and TRBJ2-2; D is unresolved. V lost 0 bases and J 5 bases, leaving 4 bases between the germline ends. The CDR3 spans 13 residues. Looked up from germline, CDR1 is SGHAT and CDR2 is FQNNGV. CDR3 protein: CASSLDGTGELFF. CDR3 sequence (DNA): TGTGCCAGCAGCTTAGACGGAACCGGGGAGCTGTTTTTT.

The chain combines TRBV6-5 with TRBJ2-3; the match to TRBD2 covers 14 bases. The V segment lost 4 bases and the J segment 4 bases; nucleotides outside the gene matches: 4. The CDR3 spans 16 residues. The V gene's germline CDR1 is MNHEY and CDR2 SVGAGI. DNA of the CDR3: TGTGCCAGCAGTTTTGGGACTAGCGGGGGAGCAGATACGCAGTATTTT. Translated, it gives CASSFGTSGGADTQYF.

J is TRBJ2-1 and V is TRBV10-3; 8 positions match TRBD2. The CDR3 has 14 amino acids. J lost 7 bases, V lost 8 bases, and 10 bases had no gene match. CDR1 and CDR2 from the germline V gene are ENHRY and SYGVKD. The CDR3 DNA is TGTGCCATCTGCGCGGGACTAGAGAATAATGAGCAGTTCTTC. Translated: CAICAGLENNEQFF.

The CDR3 protein is CASSRDSGRTQYF. The CDR3 DNA sequence: TGTGCCAGCAGCCGGGACTCCGGGCGAACCCAGTACTTC. The chain uses TRBV27 and TRBJ2-5, with D perhaps matching TRBD2 (6 bases). This CDR3 has 13 residues. The germline CDR1 and CDR2 sequences are MNHEY and SMNVEV (reference sequence). V was clipped by 6 bases and J by 8 bases, with 16 bases between them.

This chain connects TRBV25-1 to TRBJ1-5; weak D call: TRBD1 (5 bases). V gave up 3 bases and J gave up 0 bases, with 9 bases separating them. The CDR3 has 15 residues. Germline CDR1 reads MGHDK; CDR2 reads SYGVNS. The CDR3 region is CASSDSTASNQPQHF. CDR3 bases: TGTGCCAGCAGTGATTCGACAGCTAGCAATCAGCCCCAGCATTTT. Based on the CDR3 plus reference TRBV25-1 and TRBJ1-5, the full variable domain is EADIYQTPRYLVIGTGKKITLECSQTMGHDKMYWYQQDPGMELHLIHYSYGVNSTEKGDLSSESTVSRIRTEHFPLTLESARPSHTSQYLCASSDSTASNQPQHFGDGTRLSIL.